The rows below give T cell receptor beta chains drawn from one sample of a study of blood T cell repertoires in COVID-19. This table comes from immunoSEQ multiplex PCR, and its TCRdb copy is limited to in-frame clones, with some not included. The sample shows approximately 150,000 clones, roughly three quarters of them seen only once. The specimen was peripheral blood. Receptors were obtained from a man in his 60s with acute or convalescent COVID-19. CDR3s include the opening cysteine and the closing phenylalanine or tryptophan. D genes are given only for firm matches. Clone size is not always given. Where it is, it says once, few, many or a class for expanded clones.

len: 15; d_gene: TRBD1; abundance: -; j_gene: TRBJ1-5; v_gene: TRBV6-5; CDR3nt: TGTGCCAGCGGCTGGACAGGAGATAGCAATCAGCCCCAGCATTTT; CDR3aa: CASGWTGDSNQPQHF
len: 15; d_gene: TRBD2; abundance: -; j_gene: TRBJ2-7; v_gene: TRBV6-5; CDR3nt: TGTGCCAGCAGTTACGCAGCGGGGGCTTACTACGAGCAGTACTTC; CDR3aa: CASSYAAGAYYEQYF
len: 14; d_gene: -; abundance: -; j_gene: TRBJ2-7; v_gene: TRBV11-3; CDR3nt: TGTGCCAGCAGCTTAGGGGGGGACTCCTACGAGCAGTACTTC; CDR3aa: CASSLGGDSYEQYF
len: 12; d_gene: -; abundance: few; j_gene: TRBJ2-4; v_gene: TRBV29-1; CDR3nt: TGCAGCGTTGAGGTTCAGGGAAACATTCAGTACTTC; CDR3aa: CSVEVQGNIQYF
len: 13; d_gene: -; abundance: -; j_gene: TRBJ2-7; v_gene: TRBV24-1; CDR3nt: TGTGCCACGCAGGACAGCAATTCCTACGAGCAGTACTTC; CDR3aa: CATQDSNSYEQYF
len: 15; d_gene: TRBD1; abundance: many; j_gene: TRBJ1-5; v_gene: TRBV9; CDR3nt: TGTGCCAGCAGCGTCTCAGGGGGTAGCAATCAGCCCCAGCATTTT; CDR3aa: CASSVSGGSNQPQHF
len: 13; d_gene: -; abundance: once; j_gene: TRBJ2-1; v_gene: TRBV12-3/TRBV12-4; CDR3nt: TGTGCCAGCAGTCAGGGCCCACTTAATGAGCAGTTCTTC; CDR3aa: CASSQGPLNEQFF
len: 16; d_gene: TRBD2; abundance: -; j_gene: TRBJ2-2; v_gene: TRBV4-1; CDR3nt: TGCGCCAGCAGCCAGATGCGGGGGGGAGAAACCGGGGAGCTGTTTTTT; CDR3aa: CASSQMRGGETGELFF
len: 14; d_gene: TRBD1; abundance: -; j_gene: TRBJ1-5; v_gene: TRBV5-8; CDR3nt: TGTGCCGGGGGTCGCCGGGACAGGGATCAGCCCCAGCATTTT; CDR3aa: CAGGRRDRDQPQHF
len: 13; d_gene: -; abundance: -; j_gene: TRBJ1-1; v_gene: TRBV5-1; CDR3nt: TGCGCCAGCAGCTTGCAATTGAACACTGAAGCTTTCTTT; CDR3aa: CASSLQLNTEAFF
len: 14; d_gene: TRBD1; abundance: -; j_gene: TRBJ1-5; v_gene: TRBV7-9; CDR3nt: TGTGCCAGCAGCTTCACAGGGGGCAGCCAGCCCCAGCATTTT; CDR3aa: CASSFTGGSQPQHF
len: 16; d_gene: -; abundance: -; j_gene: TRBJ2-2; v_gene: TRBV2; CDR3nt: TGTGCCAGCAGAGAATTCGACAGGCGGCCAACCGGGGAGCTGTTTTTT; CDR3aa: CASREFDRRPTGELFF
len: 14; d_gene: TRBD1; abundance: -; j_gene: TRBJ2-3; v_gene: TRBV6-5; CDR3nt: TGTGCCAGCAGCCACGACAGGGTTTCGTATACGCAGTATTTT; CDR3aa: CASSHDRVSYTQYF
len: 14; d_gene: -; abundance: -; j_gene: TRBJ2-1; v_gene: TRBV19; CDR3nt: TGTGCCAGTAGTCGGCAGGGGCGGGTAAATGAGCAGTTCTTC; CDR3aa: CASSRQGRVNEQFF
len: 13; d_gene: -; abundance: -; j_gene: TRBJ1-2; v_gene: TRBV28; CDR3nt: TGTGCCAGCAGGCCTTCAGGGGCCGGTGGCTACACCTTC; CDR3aa: CASRPSGAGGYTF
len: 15; d_gene: TRBD1; abundance: -; j_gene: TRBJ1-6; v_gene: TRBV25-1; CDR3nt: TGTGCCAGCAGGACTCCGGGACAGACAAATTCACCCCTCCACTTT; CDR3aa: CASRTPGQTNSPLHF
len: 12; d_gene: -; abundance: -; j_gene: TRBJ2-7; v_gene: TRBV14; CDR3nt: TGTGCCAGCAGCCAAGATCGGGAGGAGCAGTACTTC; CDR3aa: CASSQDREEQYF
len: 17; d_gene: TRBD1; abundance: -; j_gene: TRBJ2-3; v_gene: TRBV4-1; CDR3nt: TGCGCCAGCAGCCAAGATAGGGGACAGGGGGCCCCAGATACGCAGTATTTT; CDR3aa: CASSQDRGQGAPDTQYF
len: 15; d_gene: -; abundance: few; j_gene: TRBJ2-7; v_gene: TRBV6-5; CDR3nt: TGTGCCAGCAGAAGGACTCGATGGAACCCTAAAGAGCAGTACTTC; CDR3aa: CASRRTRWNPKEQYF
len: 13; d_gene: -; abundance: -; j_gene: TRBJ1-2; v_gene: TRBV28; CDR3nt: TGTGCCAGCAGTTTCACAGGGTCTTATGGCTACACCTTC; CDR3aa: CASSFTGSYGYTF
len: 17; d_gene: -; abundance: -; j_gene: TRBJ2-3; v_gene: TRBV27; CDR3nt: TGTGCCAGCAGTTTAGCCGGACTTTATACTAGCACAGATACGCAGTATTTT; CDR3aa: CASSLAGLYTSTDTQYF
len: 15; d_gene: TRBD1; abundance: -; j_gene: TRBJ1-5; v_gene: TRBV19; CDR3nt: TGTGCCAGCACGGACAGGGGTTGGAGCAATCAGCCCCAGCATTTT; CDR3aa: CASTDRGWSNQPQHF
len: 14; d_gene: TRBD1; abundance: -; j_gene: TRBJ1-4; v_gene: TRBV9; CDR3nt: TGTGCCAGCAGCGTTGGACAGGGGGGCGAAAAACTGTTTTTT; CDR3aa: CASSVGQGGEKLFF
len: 12; d_gene: -; abundance: -; j_gene: TRBJ1-5; v_gene: TRBV6-5; CDR3nt: TGTGCCAGCAGTAGACAGAATCAGCCCCAGCATTTT; CDR3aa: CASSRQNQPQHF
len: 13; d_gene: -; abundance: -; j_gene: TRBJ2-4; v_gene: TRBV3-1/TRBV3-2; CDR3nt: TGTGCCAGCAGTCAACGGGGGACGGACATTCAGTACTTC; CDR3aa: CASSQRGTDIQYF
len: 16; d_gene: TRBD2; abundance: -; j_gene: TRBJ2-1; v_gene: TRBV3-1/TRBV3-2; CDR3nt: TGTGCCAGCAGCCAAGATCCACTAGCGGCCTACAATGAGCAGTTCTTC; CDR3aa: CASSQDPLAAYNEQFF
len: 14; d_gene: TRBD1; abundance: -; j_gene: TRBJ2-7; v_gene: TRBV11-2; CDR3nt: TGTGCCAGCAGCTTGGGACAGGCAACCTACGAGCAGTACTTC; CDR3aa: CASSLGQATYEQYF
len: 14; d_gene: TRBD1; abundance: few; j_gene: TRBJ1-1; v_gene: TRBV2; CDR3nt: TGTGCCAGCAGTACGACAGGGCGGCGCACTGAAGCTTTCTTT; CDR3aa: CASSTTGRRTEAFF
len: 15; d_gene: -; abundance: few; j_gene: TRBJ2-7; v_gene: TRBV2; CDR3nt: TGTGCCAGCAGTGAAGAGGTACAGTCAAACTACGAGCAGTACTTC; CDR3aa: CASSEEVQSNYEQYF
len: 15; d_gene: TRBD1; abundance: -; j_gene: TRBJ1-1; v_gene: TRBV6-5; CDR3nt: TGTGCCAGCAGTACGTGGGACAGGCAGGGAACGGAAGCTTTCTTT; CDR3aa: CASSTWDRQGTEAFF
len: 14; d_gene: -; abundance: -; j_gene: TRBJ2-7; v_gene: TRBV3-1/TRBV3-2; CDR3nt: TGTGCCAGCAGCGCTCCGGGGGTGGCCTACGAGCAGTACTTC; CDR3aa: CASSAPGVAYEQYF
len: 14; d_gene: TRBD2; abundance: -; j_gene: TRBJ2-7; v_gene: TRBV18; CDR3nt: TGTGCCAGCTCACGCGGGAGGGAAACCTACGAGCAGTACTTC; CDR3aa: CASSRGRETYEQYF
len: 15; d_gene: -; abundance: -; j_gene: TRBJ2-3; v_gene: TRBV24-1; CDR3nt: TGTGCCACCAGTGAAGGGGGTCCGGGCACAGATACGCAGTATTTT; CDR3aa: CATSEGGPGTDTQYF
len: 14; d_gene: TRBD1; abundance: -; j_gene: TRBJ1-2; v_gene: TRBV24-1; CDR3nt: TGTGCCACCAGTGATGGGACAGGGTCGGAAGGCTACACCTTC; CDR3aa: CATSDGTGSEGYTF
len: 11; d_gene: -; abundance: -; j_gene: TRBJ2-5; v_gene: TRBV2; CDR3nt: TGTGCCAGCAGTACAAAGGAGACCCAGTACTTC; CDR3aa: CASSTKETQYF